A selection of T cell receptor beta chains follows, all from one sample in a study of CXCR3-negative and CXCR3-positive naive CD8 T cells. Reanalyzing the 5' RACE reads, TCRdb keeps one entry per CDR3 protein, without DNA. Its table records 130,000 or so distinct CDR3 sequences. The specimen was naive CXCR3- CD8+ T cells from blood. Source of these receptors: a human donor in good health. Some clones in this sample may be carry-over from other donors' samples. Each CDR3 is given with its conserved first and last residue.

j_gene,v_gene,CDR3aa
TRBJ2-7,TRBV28,CASSLLFVGGTRSEQYF
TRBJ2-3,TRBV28,CASSLLTSGGASSTDTQYF
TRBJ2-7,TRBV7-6,CASSGSPGRSYEQYF
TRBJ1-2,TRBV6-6,CASSYEGRYGYTF
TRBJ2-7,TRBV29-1,CSVVSGQDYEQFF
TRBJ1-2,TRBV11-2,CASSSQGYYGYTF
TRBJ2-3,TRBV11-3,CASSLAGGRPTDTQYF
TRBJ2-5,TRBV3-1,CASSSGETQYF
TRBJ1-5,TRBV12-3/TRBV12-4,CASSPDRINQPQHF
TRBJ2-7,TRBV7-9,CASSLTGQETRYF
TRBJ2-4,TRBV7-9,CASSRQILAKNIQYF
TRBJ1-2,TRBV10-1,CASSESQNYGYTF
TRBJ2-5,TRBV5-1,CASSLVTDNQETQYF
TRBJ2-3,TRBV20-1,CSARDRRTWSTDTQYF
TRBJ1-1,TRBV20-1,CSARALDREGNEAFF
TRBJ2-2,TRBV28,CASSLLWGDTGELFF
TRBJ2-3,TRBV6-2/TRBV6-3,CASSSVVAGERTDTQYF
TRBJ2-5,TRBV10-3,CAISHKGTNQETQYF
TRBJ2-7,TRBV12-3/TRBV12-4,CASSAQDMDYEQYF
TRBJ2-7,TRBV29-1,CSVELAGAYYEQYF
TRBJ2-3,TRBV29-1,CSVEGPDSTDTQYF
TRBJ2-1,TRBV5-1,CASSLGRQGGYNEQFF
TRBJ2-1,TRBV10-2,CASRDGLAEGSYNEQFF
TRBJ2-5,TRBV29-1,CSVQVLAGDQETQYF
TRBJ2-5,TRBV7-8,CAINPRGDLQETQYF
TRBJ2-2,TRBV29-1,CSAQLAGGPNTGELFF
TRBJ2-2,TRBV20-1,CSARDFGGLNTGELFF
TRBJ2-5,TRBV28,CASSPVIAAAGAQETQYF
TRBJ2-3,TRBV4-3,CASSQERLARVDTQYF
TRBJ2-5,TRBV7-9,CASSSRRGRETQYF
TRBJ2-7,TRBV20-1,CSARRTPEQYF
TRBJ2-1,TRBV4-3,CASSRLAGGYNEQFF
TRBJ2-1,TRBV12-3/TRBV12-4,CASSNGRAAYNEQFF
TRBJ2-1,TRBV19,CASSLSSGRYNEQFF
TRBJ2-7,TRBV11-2,CASSPRTGPSYEQYF
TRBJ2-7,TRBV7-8,CASSLSTGLFNEQYF
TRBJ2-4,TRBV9,CASSAGTSGGTVAKNIQYF
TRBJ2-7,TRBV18,CTSSPSDRVGYEQYF
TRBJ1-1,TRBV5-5,CASSLDGAEAFF
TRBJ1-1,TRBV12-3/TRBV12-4,CASSFIVNTEAFF
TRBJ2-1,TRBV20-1,CSAGGLSGRIYNEQFF
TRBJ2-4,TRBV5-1,CASSARGVEAKNIQYF
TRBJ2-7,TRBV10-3,CAISFDGPSYEQYF
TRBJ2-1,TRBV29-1,CSVLRGGEQFF
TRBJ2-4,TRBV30,CAFGTATDIQYF
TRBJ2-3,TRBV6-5,CASSLSGGYDTQYF